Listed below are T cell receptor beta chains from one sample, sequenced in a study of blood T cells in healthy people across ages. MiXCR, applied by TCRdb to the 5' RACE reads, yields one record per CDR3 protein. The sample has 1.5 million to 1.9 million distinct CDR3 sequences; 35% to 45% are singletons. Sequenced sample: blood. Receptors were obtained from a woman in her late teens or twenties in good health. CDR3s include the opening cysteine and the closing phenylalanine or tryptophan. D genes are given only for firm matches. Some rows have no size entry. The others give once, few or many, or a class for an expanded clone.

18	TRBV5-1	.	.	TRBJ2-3	TGCGCCAGCAGCTTGGCTTTGAATTTGCAGGGAATCACAGATACGCAGTATTTT	CASSLALNLQGITDTQYF
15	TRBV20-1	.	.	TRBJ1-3	TGCAGTGCTAGATCCTCCCGGGACTCTGGAAACACCATATATTTT	CSARSSRDSGNTIYF
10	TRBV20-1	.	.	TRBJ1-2	TGCAGTGCTGCAATCTATGGCTACACCTTC	CSAAIYGYTF
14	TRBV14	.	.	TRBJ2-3	TGTGCCAGCAGCCAAGTGGTCAGTCCAGATACGCAGTATTTT	CASSQVVSPDTQYF
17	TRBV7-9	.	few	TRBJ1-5	TGTGCCAGCAGCTTAGGAGCAGGGGATTGGCGCAATCAGCCCCAGCATTTT	CASSLGAGDWRNQPQHF
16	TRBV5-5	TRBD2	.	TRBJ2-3	TGTGCCAGCAGCTTGAGAAGCGGGAGGGCCTTAAATACGCAGTATTTT	CASSLRSGRALNTQYF
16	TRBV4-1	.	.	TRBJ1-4	TGCGCCAGCAGCCAAGGCTGGGACGCAACTAATGAAAAACTGTTTTTT	CASSQGWDATNEKLFF
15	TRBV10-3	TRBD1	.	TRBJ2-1	TGTGCCATCAGTGACAGGGACAGGGCATCTCATGAGCAGTTCTTC	CAISDRDRASHEQFF
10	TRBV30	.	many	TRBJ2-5	TGTGCCTGGAGTCAAGAGACCCAGTACTTC	CAWSQETQYF
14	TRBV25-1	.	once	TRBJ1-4	TGTGCCAGCAGTGTACGGGACCGAAATGAAAAACTGTTTTTT	CASSVRDRNEKLFF
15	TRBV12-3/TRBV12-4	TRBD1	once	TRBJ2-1	TGTGCCAGCAGTTCTGGACAGGGGGTCCGCAGTGAGCAGTTCTTC	CASSSGQGVRSEQFF
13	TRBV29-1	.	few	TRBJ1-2	TGCAGCGTTGTTGGAGGGCCCTTCTATGGCTACACCTTC	CSVVGGPFYGYTF
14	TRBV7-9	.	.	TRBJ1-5	TGTGCCAGCAGCTTATTTGCAGGAGCAGATCCCCAGCATTTT	CASSLFAGADPQHF
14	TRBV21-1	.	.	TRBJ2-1	TGTGCCGACGGACTAGCGGGAGAAAGAGGTGAGCAGTTCTTC	CADGLAGERGEQFF
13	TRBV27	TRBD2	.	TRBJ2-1	TGTGCCAGCAGTACCATTACTAGCGGGAGCTGGTTCTTC	CASSTITSGSWFF
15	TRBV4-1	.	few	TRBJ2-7	TGCGCCAGCAGCCATAATACCGGGACCACCTACGAGCAGTACTTC	CASSHNTGTTYEQYF
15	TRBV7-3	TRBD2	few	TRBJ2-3	TGTGCCAGCAGCACCGGGACTAGCGACGCAGATACGCAGTATTTT	CASSTGTSDADTQYF
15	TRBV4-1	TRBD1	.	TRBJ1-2	TGCGCCAGCAGCCTAGGGACAGGGGTTTACAGCGGCTACACCTTC	CASSLGTGVYSGYTF
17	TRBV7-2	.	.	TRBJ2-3	TGTGCCAGCAGCTTAGGGGCTAGCGGACAGCGCACAGATACGCAGTATTTT	CASSLGASGQRTDTQYF
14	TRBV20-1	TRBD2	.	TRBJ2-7	TGCAGTGCTACTGGACTAGCGGGGTTTCGCGAGCAGTACTTC	CSATGLAGFREQYF